This paragraph reports one T cell receptor (beta chain). A multiplex PCR was run with 60 Vbeta primers and 13 Jbeta primers. Sequencing was performed with immunoSEQ multiplex PCR; in TCRdb, only in-frame clones are kept and a portion is missing. The sample consists of tens of thousands of clones, around 73% of them appearing once. The entry originates in a study of cytomegalovirus exposure and HLA in healthy donors. Trimming cost V 3 bases and J 2 bases; bases outside gene matches: 13. In germline, CDR1 is MGHRA, CDR2 YSYEKL. CDR3 length: 18 residues. This chain connects TRBV4-1 to TRBJ2-5, with 9 bases matching TRBD2. Sequences were obtained from PBMCs. This receptor was obtained from a man aged 45-65 years in good health and CMV-seronegative. The CDR3 region is CASSHSRLAGAGQETQYF. CDR3 nucleotides: TGCGCCAGCAGCCACTCGAGGTTAGCGGGGGCCGGTCAAGAGACCCAGTACTTC.